Listed here are 30 T cell receptor beta chains from one sample, sequenced in a study of blood T cell repertoires in COVID-19. Produced via immunoSEQ multiplex PCR; TCRdb's table is partial and in-frame only. The repertoire holds approximately 240,000 clones, with roughly nine tenths as singletons. Specimen: PBMCs or T cells enriched from blood (not recorded which). Receptors originate from a woman aged 25 to 39 with acute COVID-19.

The chain recombines TRBV27 with TRBJ2-7; 10 nucleotides align to TRBD2. The CDR3 is 15 amino acids. V dropped 6 bases and J dropped 2; count of bases not matched to a gene: 7. Germline V gene data show CDR1 as MNHEY and CDR2 as SMNVEV (reference sequence). The CDR3 region has the DNA TGTGCCAGCAGCCCCGGACTAGCGGAAACCTACGAGCAGTACTTC. Its translation is CASSPGLAETYEQYF.

This sequence joins TRBV28 and TRBJ2-7; 7 positions match TRBD2. Germline-derived CDR1 and CDR2 are MDHEN and SYDVKM. Unmatched junction bases numbered 9, after V lost 11 bases and J lost 2 bases. There are 13 residues in the CDR3. In DNA form, the CDR3 reads TGTGCCGCCGGGGGGACCAGCGCCTACGAGCAGTACTTC. Translation gives CAAGGTSAYEQYF.

The rearrangement uses TRBV9 and TRBJ2-1; possible D gene TRBD2, 5 bases. The CDR3 covers 22 residues. Between the trimmed V and J ends, which lost 4 bases and 7 bases, there was a span of 39 bases. CDR1 is SGDLS, CDR2 YYNGEE, per germline. The CDR3 is CASSPQIRPGRRALFLRNEQFF. The CDR3 nucleotides are TGTGCCAGCAGCCCCCAAATCCGCCCGGGGAGAAGGGCGCTTTTCCTCAGGAATGAGCAGTTCTTC.

CDR3 region: CASSSRLRGYTF. CDR3 DNA: TGTGCCAGTAGTTCTAGGCTTCGGGGCTACACCTTC. The genes are TRBV19 and TRBJ1-2; unclear D gene. The CDR3 runs 12 residues. The ends were cut back, 5 bases at V and 8 bases at J, with 12 bases in the middle. CDR1 and CDR2 from the germline V gene are LNHDA and SQIVND (reference sequence).

The rearrangement joins TRBV5-4 to TRBJ1-2, with a weak D call TRBD1 (6 bases). Germline V lookup: CDR1 SGHNT, CDR2 YYREEE (reference sequence). The length of the CDR3 is 13 residues. Trimming pared 5 bases from V and 2 bases from J, leaving 10 bases between. CDR3 DNA: TGTGCCAGCAGAACAACAGGGAACTATGGCTACACCTTC. Its protein product is CASRTTGNYGYTF.

In this sample, this clone turned up a few times. V usage is TRBV5-8 and J usage is TRBJ2-7; TRBD2 matches at 9 bases. Germline V CDR1 and CDR2: SGHTS, YDEGEE. The CDR3 covers 16 residues. V was clipped by 0 bases and J by 1 base; unmatched bases: 5. For the CDR3, the DNA is TGTGCCAGCAGCTTGGCTCTAGCGGGGCGATCCTACGAGCAGTACTTC. Amino acids: CASSLALAGRSYEQYF.

The chain has TRBV19 and TRBJ2-3, with 12 bases identical to TRBD2. CDR3 length: 16 amino acids. V lost 4 bases and J lost 4; bases outside the gene matches: 6. Germline loops: CDR1 LNHDA, CDR2 SQIVND (reference sequence). CDR3: CASSSTGTSGPDTQYF. In DNA form, the CDR3 reads TGTGCCAGTAGTAGTACCGGGACTAGCGGGCCAGATACGCAGTATTTT.

This clone was picked up one time. The chain carries TRBV20-1 and TRBJ2-6; D may be TRBD2 (5 bases). Between the trimmed V and J ends, which lost 3 bases and 0 bases, there was a span of 15 bases. Looked up from germline, CDR1 is DFQATT and CDR2 is SNEGSKA (reference sequence). The CDR3 length is 17 residues. The CDR3 nucleotides read TGCAGTGCTAGTGTGGGGAGAATTAACTCTGGGGCCAACGTCCTGACTTTC. The encoded protein is CSASVGRINSGANVLTF.

This clone has only one observation. The rearrangement joins TRBV5-4 to TRBJ2-5; 12 bases match TRBD2. The CDR3 sequence is 18 residues long. J gave up 5 bases and V 4 bases, and 15 bases lay outside the gene matches. Germline assignment: CDR1 SGHNT and CDR2 YYREEE (reference sequence). The CDR3 region is CASSQWTSGDPQRETQYF. CDR3 coding DNA: TGTGCCAGCAGCCAATGGACTAGCGGGGACCCCCAGCGGGAGACCCAGTACTTC.

This sequence joins TRBV2 and TRBJ2-3; D is undetermined. Per germline, CDR1 SNHLY and CDR2 FYNNEI. Trimming pared 2 bases from V and 6 bases from J, leaving 9 bases between. The length of the CDR3 is 13 residues. The CDR3 spells CASSESLVDTQYF. CDR3 coding DNA: TGTGCCAGCAGTGAAAGTCTAGTTGATACGCAGTATTTT.

V is TRBV28 and J is TRBJ1-5; D is unclear. Trimming pared 3 bases from V and 4 bases from J, leaving 16 bases between. The germline CDR1 and CDR2 sequences are MDHEN and SYDVKM. The CDR3 runs 16 residues. CDR3 coding DNA: TGTGCCAGCAGTTTTTCCGCTGGACTGAATAATCAGCCCCAGCATTTT. Translation gives CASSFSAGLNNQPQHF. The full variable domain, rest sourced from reference TRBV28 and TRBJ1-5, is DVKVTQSSRYLVKRTGEKVFLECVQDMDHENMFWYRQDPGLGLRLIYFSYDVKMKEKGDIPEGYSVSREKKERFSLILESASTNQTSMYLCASSFSAGLNNQPQHFGDGTRLSIL.

The genes are TRBV7-2 and TRBJ2-5; TRBD2 matches at 7 bases. Germline V lookup: CDR1 SGHTA, CDR2 FQGNSA. CDR3 length equals 15 residues. V lost 0 bases, J lost 4 bases, and 5 bases stayed unmatched. For the CDR3, the DNA is TGTGCCAGCAGCTTAGCGGGCGGGAGCGGAGAGACCCAGTACTTC. Translation: CASSLAGGSGETQYF.

V usage is TRBV9 and J usage is TRBJ2-3; D unclear. Trimming took 3 bases from V and 6 from J, leaving 8 bases between them. The CDR3 contains 12 residues. Germline CDR1 is SGDLS and CDR2 is YYNGEE. The CDR3 sequence is CASSEPGDTQYF. In nucleotides, the CDR3 is TGTGCCAGCAGCGAGCCCGGGGATACGCAGTATTTT.

This chain uses TRBV7-3 with TRBJ1-1; TRBD1 matches 8 bases. The junction had 7 bases not matched to a gene; V was cut back by 3 bases and J by 4 bases. CDR3 length: 15 amino acids. Germline assignment: CDR1 SGHTA and CDR2 FQGTGA. The CDR3: CASSLHPTGGTEAFF. CDR3 coding DNA: TGTGCCAGCAGCTTGCATCCCACAGGGGGCACTGAAGCTTTCTTT.

The chain is built from TRBV28 and TRBJ2-4; 8 bases are shared with TRBD1. Per germline, CDR1 MDHEN and CDR2 SYDVKM. J lost 6 bases, V lost 6 bases, and 7 bases had no gene match. CDR3 length: 14 amino acids. In DNA form, the CDR3 reads TGTGCCAGCAGCCTGGACAGGGTGATAAACATTCAGTACTTC. Translation: CASSLDRVINIQYF.

V is TRBV27 and J is TRBJ2-7; tentative D call: TRBD2 (6 bases). The CDR3 spans 12 residues. CDR1 and CDR2 (germline): MNHEY, SMNVEV (reference sequence). The V gene lost 3 bases and the J gene lost 7 bases, with 10 bases spanning the gap. In DNA, the CDR3 is TGTGCCAGCAGTTTCCCAGGGAGGGAGCAGTACTTC. Translation gives CASSFPGREQYF.

The gene calls are TRBV6-5 and TRBJ1-2; TRBD1 matches at 7 bases. The V and J ends lost 7 bases and 2 bases, in that order; junction bases with no gene match: 7. This CDR3 is built from 14 residues. CDR1 is MNHEY and CDR2 is SVGAGI in the germline V gene. The CDR3 is CASTGGQKNYGYTF. CDR3 coding DNA: TGTGCCAGCACTGGGGGACAGAAGAACTATGGCTACACCTTC.

The V call is TRBV6-5, the J call TRBJ1-1; 9 bases line up with TRBD1. The germline V gene encodes CDR1 MNHEY and CDR2 SVGAGI. With V trimmed by 7 bases and J by 4 bases, 4 bases remained unmatched. The length of the CDR3 is 13 residues. CDR3 DNA sequence: TGTGCCAGCAAAAGACAGGGGGGCACTGAAGCTTTCTTT. Its protein product is CASKRQGGTEAFF.

V usage is TRBV18 and J usage is TRBJ1-1; the match to TRBD1 covers 9 bases. Germline CDR1 is KGHSH and CDR2 is LQKENI. This CDR3 spans 15 amino acids. The V segment lost 3 bases and the J segment 0 bases; nucleotides outside the gene matches: 2. The CDR3 DNA reads TGTGCCAGCTCACCGGGACAGGGCTTGAACACTGAAGCTTTCTTT. It is translated as CASSPGQGLNTEAFF.

This chain connects TRBV5-1 to TRBJ1-1; 8 bases fit TRBD1. The CDR3 is 15 amino acids. V trimming: 0 bases; J trimming: 4 bases; junction bases outside the gene matches: 5. Looked up from germline, CDR1 is SGHRS and CDR2 is YFSETQ. The CDR3 reads CASSLGQGAGTEAFF. The CDR3 DNA follows: TGCGCCAGCAGCTTGGGGCAGGGGGCGGGCACTGAAGCTTTCTTT. Supplemented by reference TRBV5-1 and TRBJ1-1, the full variable domain reads KAGVTQTPRYLIKTRGQQVTLSCSPISGHRSVSWYQQTPGQGLQFLFEYFSETQRNKGNFPGRFSGRQFSNSRSEMNVSTLELGDSALYLCASSLGQGAGTEAFFGQGTRLTVV.

The J gene is TRBJ2-3, the V gene TRBV29-1; the D is unclear. Germline V gives CDR1 SQVTM, CDR2 ANQGSEA. The CDR3 is 14 amino acids. The V gene lost 0 bases and the J gene lost 4 bases, with 11 bases spanning the gap. CDR3 nucleotides: TGCAGCGTTGAAGATCGGCCTAGTTCAGATACGCAGTATTTT. Protein product: CSVEDRPSSDTQYF.

V gene TRBV28 combines with J gene TRBJ2-5; maybe TRBD1 (5 bases). Germline CDR1 and CDR2: MDHEN and SYDVKM. Trimming pared 5 bases from V and 4 bases from J, leaving 14 bases between. This CDR3 spans 14 amino acids. The CDR3 sequence is CASSPPTATETQYF. The DNA for the CDR3 is TGTGCCAGCAGTCCTCCGACAGCAACAGAGACCCAGTACTTC.

The chain couples TRBV18 to TRBJ2-2, with D perhaps TRBD1 (6 bases). The germline gives CDR1 KGHSH, CDR2 LQKENI. CDR3 length: 16 amino acids. Trimming took 2 bases from V and 8 from J, leaving 18 bases between them. The CDR3 loop reads CASSPTPTGPAGELFF. As DNA, the CDR3 is TGTGCCAGCTCACCAACCCCGACAGGTCCTGCGGGGGAGCTGTTTTTT.

The V and J genes are TRBV10-3 and TRBJ2-7; D is unclear. V was shortened by 3 bases and J by 2 bases, with 14 bases between the two germline ends. Germline values: CDR1 ENHRY, CDR2 SYGVKD. CDR3 size: 15 residues. The CDR3 loop is CAISDQLSRPYEQYF. The CDR3 DNA sequence: TGTGCCATCAGTGATCAATTGTCTAGACCCTACGAGCAGTACTTC.

V is TRBV9 and J is TRBJ1-1; D is perhaps TRBD1 (5 bases). Germline CDR1 is SGDLS and CDR2 is YYNGEE. V gave up 2 bases and J gave up 1 base, with 12 bases separating them. CDR3 length: 15 residues. The CDR3 is CASSVGPQGNTEAFF. DNA for the CDR3: TGTGCCAGCAGCGTTGGTCCCCAGGGGAACACTGAAGCTTTCTTT.

The rearrangement links TRBV7-2 to TRBJ2-1; possibly TRBD1 for D (5 bases). Germline V gene lookup returns CDR1 SGHTA and CDR2 FQGNSA. This CDR3 is built from 15 residues. Trimming cost V 4 bases and J 3 bases, with 13 bases left between them. As DNA, the CDR3 is TGTGCCAGCAGCTCTAGATCGACAGTCTACAATGAGCAGTTCTTC. It codes for CASSSRSTVYNEQFF.

The J gene is TRBJ2-1, the V gene TRBV27; 11 bases line up with TRBD2. The CDR3 runs to 14 residues. The V gene end was trimmed by 4 bases and the J gene end by 13 bases; junction bases not matched to a gene: 9. Germline lookup yields CDR1 MNHEY and CDR2 SMNVEV (reference sequence). CDR3 protein: CASSYLSGGALQFF. The CDR3 DNA sequence: TGTGCCAGCAGTTATCTTAGCGGGGGGGCTTTACAGTTCTTC.

The V gene is TRBV29-1, the J gene TRBJ1-2; D not certain. Germline CDR1 reads SQVTM; CDR2 reads ANQGSEA. The length of the CDR3 is 11 residues. Trimming took 4 bases from V and 5 from J, leaving 8 bases between them. CDR3 protein: CSVAAAYGYTF. CDR3 in DNA: TGCAGCGTTGCCGCGGCATATGGCTACACCTTC. The variable domain in full, with the rest retrieved from reference TRBV29-1 and TRBJ1-2, is SAVISQKPSRDICQRGTSLTIQCQVDSQVTMMFWYRQQPGQSLTLIATANQGSEATYESGFVIDKFPISRPNLTFSTLTVSNMSPEDSSIYLCSVAAAYGYTFGSGTRLTVV.

This clone was recorded once. The rearrangement joins TRBV7-9 to TRBJ1-1; D is unclear. Germline V gives CDR1 SEHNR, CDR2 FQNEAQ (reference sequence). V dropped 3 bases and J dropped 5 bases, with 10 bases sitting between them. The length of the CDR3 is 13 residues. This CDR3 reads CASSLPGKTEAFF. The CDR3, as DNA: TGTGCCAGCAGCTTGCCAGGAAAAACTGAAGCTTTCTTT.

This chain joins TRBV5-6 and TRBJ2-1; D is unresolved. The CDR3 totals 13 residues. Looked up from germline, CDR1 is SGHDT and CDR2 is YYEEEE. The V end lost 0 bases, the J end lost 5 bases, and 6 bases lay between the germline ends. CDR3 sequence (DNA): TGTGCCAGCAGCTTGGCCCAGAACAATGAGCAGTTCTTC. Translated: CASSLAQNNEQFF.